These 4 T cell receptor beta chains came from one sample sequenced in a study of a mutant IDH1 vaccine in newly diagnosed glioma. The time point here: week 5, during vaccination. Vaccine doses each comprised 300 ug of mutant IDH1 20-mer peptide, with topical imiquimod. Their target antigens are unknown. Only in-frame clones appear in the TCRdb table, and some are missing; sequencing was by immunoSEQ multiplex PCR. Of tens of thousands of clones in the sample, roughly 76% are singletons; the top ten hold around an eighth. The specimen was PBMCs, collected from a glioma patient whose treatment included an IDH1 peptide vaccine. These receptors were taken from a man aged 45 to 65 with glioma.

This chain joins TRBV10-3 and TRBJ2-6, with TRBD1 matching over 12 bases. The germline CDR1 and CDR2 sequences are ENHRY and SYGVKD. This CDR3 region has 17 residues. V dropped 4 bases and J dropped 3; count of bases not matched to a gene: 4. CDR3 sequence: CAISGGQGAYGANVLTF. For the CDR3, the DNA is TGTGCCATCAGTGGGGGACAGGGGGCGTATGGGGCCAACGTCCTGACTTTC.

The chain combines TRBV29-1 with TRBJ1-3; no firm D call. The CDR3 contains 12 residues. CDR1 is SQVTM, CDR2 ANQGSEA, per germline. Trimming pared 3 bases from V and 0 bases from J, leaving 3 bases between. CDR3 sequence: CSVEGSGNTIYF. The CDR3 DNA follows: TGCAGCGTTGAGGGCTCTGGAAACACCATATATTTT.

The chain recombines TRBV18 with TRBJ1-1; tentatively, D is TRBD1 (5 bases). Trimming took off 2 bases at V and 1 base at J, with 11 bases between the two ends. This CDR3 is built from 15 residues. Germline V gene data show CDR1 as KGHSH and CDR2 as LQKENI. The CDR3 loop reads CASSPRRGENTEAFF. CDR3 sequence (DNA): TGTGCCAGCTCACCAAGGCGGGGGGAGAACACTGAAGCTTTCTTT.

The V and J genes are TRBV15 and TRBJ2-5, with D possibly TRBD2 on 6 matching bases. The CDR3 extends over 16 amino acids. Germline V gene lookup returns CDR1 LNHNV and CDR2 YYDKDF (reference sequence). V lost 3 bases and J lost 1, with 15 bases in between. In DNA form, the CDR3 reads TGTGCCACCAGCAGGGAACCCGCGGGGCTCCAAGAGACCCAGTACTTC. Protein sequence: CATSREPAGLQETQYF.